These 21 T cell receptor beta chains were sequenced from one sample in a study of post-analysis software for immune sequencing data. Unique molecular identifiers tagged the TCR beta cDNA libraries. TCRdb used MiXCR to reprocess the PCR reads, holding one entry per CDR3 protein. The table lists around 250,000 distinct CDR3 sequences, around 34% of them singletons, with around 4.8% in the top ten. Findings and limits, study-wide: TRBV5-6, TRBV5-1 and TRBV20-1 belonged to a set of a few TRBV segments that were more frequent in patients than controls.

These receptors' targets are unknown. The sequenced sample consisted of blood. The receptors come from a girl aged 10-17 years with multiple sclerosis.

This clonotype was detected a few times. This may stem from a read error, because a much larger clone lies one nucleotide away. V and J are TRBV7-2 and TRBJ2-5, with D possibly TRBD1 on 7 matching bases. The CDR3 totals 15 residues. Germline V gives CDR1 SGHTA, CDR2 FQGNSA. V was pared by 5 bases and J by 11 bases, with 24 bases between. The DNA of the CDR3 is TGTGCCAGCAGCCGGGGGCGGGACAGCTTCAATGAGCAGTACTTC. This sequence encodes CASSRGRDSFNEQYF.

The table lists this clonotype with many counts. The rearrangement links TRBV6-5 to TRBJ2-3; weak D call: TRBD2 (5 bases). The length of the CDR3 is 13 residues. Trimming took off 2 bases at V and 3 bases at J, with 6 bases between the two ends. Germline loops: CDR1 MNHEY, CDR2 SVGAGI. The DNA for the CDR3 is TGTGCCAGCAGTTACGAGGGTACAGATACGCAGTATTTT. As protein: CASSYEGTDTQYF.

The chain has TRBV12-3 or TRBV12-4 and TRBJ2-5, with 8 nucleotides matching TRBD2. The J call may be faulty, since TRBJ2-7 better matches the DNA end. This CDR3 has 13 amino acids. In DNA form, the CDR3 reads TGTGCCAGCAGTTATAGCGGGGAGTACGAGCAGTACTTC. It yields the protein CASSYSGEYEQYF.

CDR3 region: CASSQVGGRSTGELFF. CDR3 nucleotide sequence: TGTGCCAGCAGCCAAGTGGGCGGGAGGTCCACCGGGGAGCTGTTTTTT. The chain is built from TRBV3-1 and TRBJ2-2; 8 bases fit TRBD2. This CDR3 comprises 16 residues. Germline assignment: CDR1 LGHDT and CDR2 YNNKEL (reference sequence). The J segment lost 4 bases and the V segment lost 1 base, leaving 5 bases of the junction unmatched.

This clonotype appeared many times. J is TRBJ2-3 and V is TRBV5-6; TRBD2 might be the D (5 bases). The CDR3 runs 15 residues. Trimming took 4 bases from V and 0 from J, leaving 12 bases between them. Looked up from germline, CDR1 is SGHDT and CDR2 is YYEEEE. The chain's CDR3 is CASSQTGVSTDTQYF. As DNA, the CDR3 is TGTGCCAGCAGCCAAACCGGGGTGAGCACAGATACGCAGTATTTT. Based on the CDR3 plus reference TRBV5-6 and TRBJ2-3, the full variable domain is DAGVTQSPTHLIKTRGQQVTLRCSPKSGHDTVSWYQQALGQGPQFIFQYYEEEERQRGNFPDRFSGHQFPNYSSELNVNALLLGDSALYLCASSQTGVSTDTQYFGPGTRLTVL.

The chain carries TRBV15 and TRBJ1-5; 10 bases are a match to TRBD1. The CDR3 runs 15 residues. The germline V gene has CDR1 LNHNV and CDR2 YYDKDF (reference sequence). J gave up 4 bases and V 5 bases, and 5 bases lay outside the gene matches. CDR3 nucleotides: TGTGCCACCAGCGGGGGGGACAGGGGAAATCAGCCCCAGCATTTT. Amino acid sequence: CATSGGDRGNQPQHF. Complete variable domain (other parts from reference TRBV15 and TRBJ1-5): DAMVIQNPRYQVTQFGKPVTLSCSQTLNHNVMYWYQQKSSQAPKLLFHYYDKDFNNEADTPDNFQSRRPNTSFCFLDIRSPGLGDTAMYLCATSGGDRGNQPQHFGDGTRLSIL.

This clonotype showed up many times. This chain joins TRBV9 and TRBJ2-5; TRBD2 agrees at 10 bases. Looked up from germline, CDR1 is SGDLS and CDR2 is YYNGEE. This CDR3 contains 15 residues. Trimming took 7 bases from V and 1 from J; bases not matched to a gene: 7. In DNA, the CDR3 is TGTGCCAGCGGAGTAGCGGGAGGCCCCCAAGAGACCCAGTACTTC. Translation: CASGVAGGPQETQYF.

Details on this clonotype: A much more abundant neighbour one base away suggests this may be a read error. In this CDR3 the conserved last residue, phenylalanine or tryptophan, is missing, so a read error is likely. The chain employs TRBV29-1 and TRBJ1-5; D remains unclear. From germline, CDR1 is SQVTM and CDR2 ANQGSEA. CDR3 length: 14 amino acids. Trimming cost V 7 bases and J 4 bases, with 17 bases left between them. The chain's CDR3 is CSAVGVGMNQPQHC. In nucleotides, the CDR3 is TGCAGCGCCGTAGGCGTGGGGATGAATCAGCCCCAGCATTGT.

V and J are TRBV29-1 and TRBJ2-7; TRBD2 matches 10 bases. Matching the DNA end better, TRBJ2-5 makes the J call doubtful. CDR3 length equals 12 residues. In germline, CDR1 is SQVTM, CDR2 ANQGSEA. The CDR3 sequence is CSAPGLAETQYF. For the CDR3, the DNA is TGCAGCGCTCCGGGACTAGCGGAGACCCAGTACTTC.

The chain is built from TRBV20-1 and TRBJ2-3, with D possibly being TRBD2 (6 bases). Per germline, CDR1 DFQATT and CDR2 SNEGSKA (reference sequence). V was trimmed by 6 bases and J by 1 base, leaving 17 bases between them. The CDR3 contains 15 residues. CDR3 DNA sequence: TGCAGTGCCCTAGAGCAACCGGGGGGCACAGATACGCAGTATTTT. Amino acid sequence: CSALEQPGGTDTQYF.

This clonotype was seen a single time. The chain uses TRBV12-3 or TRBV12-4 and TRBJ2-1, with TRBD2 identical over 10 bases. Near its end, the DNA agrees better with TRBJ2-7, so the J call may be wrong. This CDR3 region has 15 residues. The CDR3 here is CASSFWTSGNNEQYF. The CDR3 DNA reads TGTGCCAGCAGTTTTTGGACTAGCGGTAACAATGAGCAGTACTTC.

This clonotype was detected a few times. The gene calls are TRBV10-3 and TRBJ2-1, with 10 nucleotides matching TRBD2. There are 15 residues in the CDR3. The germline gives CDR1 ENHRY, CDR2 SYGVKD. Unmatched junction bases numbered 0, after V lost 2 bases and J lost 2 bases. The CDR3 region has the DNA TGTGCCATCAGTGAGCTAGCGGGGGCCTACAATGAGCAGTTCTTC. This encodes CAISELAGAYNEQFF.

The chain employs TRBV3-1 and TRBJ2-7, with 10 bases identical to TRBD2. Germline V gene sequence: CDR1 LGHDT, CDR2 YNNKEL (reference sequence). The CDR3 runs 14 residues. The V segment lost 6 bases and the J segment 7 bases; nucleotides outside the gene matches: 9. The CDR3 loop reads CASRSSGRGNEQYF. The CDR3 nucleotides read TGTGCCAGCAGATCTAGCGGGAGAGGGAATGAGCAGTACTTC.

This clonotype was seen ten or more times. CDR3 DNA sequence: TGTGCCAGCAACCTCGGGGGCCCGGGGACCCAGTACTTC. It codes for CASNLGGPGTQYF. The rearrangement uses TRBV7-9 and TRBJ2-5; D may be TRBD1 or TRBD2 (6 bases each). The length of the CDR3 is 13 residues. Germline values: CDR1 SEHNR, CDR2 FQNEAQ (reference sequence). V was shortened by 7 bases and J by 7 bases, with 16 bases between the two germline ends.

At least ten counts were recorded for this clonotype. This chain joins TRBV7-8 and TRBJ2-5, with D possibly TRBD2 on 5 matching bases. Germline V gene data show CDR1 as SGHVS and CDR2 as FQNEAQ. The CDR3 runs to 14 residues. V lost 5 bases and J 0 bases, leaving 10 bases between the germline ends. CDR3 in amino acids: CASSPQRNQETQYF. The CDR3 DNA reads as TGTGCCAGCAGCCCTCAGCGGAACCAAGAGACCCAGTACTTC.

This chain links TRBV20-1 with TRBJ2-7; 8 bases agree with TRBD2. This CDR3 is built from 15 residues. Per germline, CDR1 DFQATT and CDR2 SNEGSKA (reference sequence). After removal of 0 bases from V and 2 bases from J, the junction contained 6 bases not matched to a gene. In nucleotides, the CDR3 is TGCAGTGCTAGAGATTTTACTAGCGGTACCTACGAGCAGTACTTC. This codes for CSARDFTSGTYEQYF.

This clonotype has a count of ten or more. The chain has TRBV25-1 and TRBJ1-5; 7 bases agree with TRBD1. V lost 3 bases, J lost 2 bases, and 1 base stayed unmatched. Germline V gene lookup returns CDR1 MGHDK and CDR2 SYGVNS. CDR3 length equals 14 residues. The DNA for the CDR3 is TGTGCCAGCAGTGAGGGGACAGGCAATCAGCCCCAGCATTTT. It translates to CASSEGTGNQPQHF. Complete variable domain (other parts from reference TRBV25-1 and TRBJ1-5): EADIYQTPRYLVIGTGKKITLECSQTMGHDKMYWYQQDPGMELHLIHYSYGVNSTEKGDLSSESTVSRIRTEHFPLTLESARPSHTSQYLCASSEGTGNQPQHFGDGTRLSIL.

About this clonotype: A much larger clone differs by one base, so this may be a read error. The chain combines TRBV20-1 with TRBJ2-5, with a weak D call TRBD1 (6 bases). The CDR3 sequence is 12 residues long. Germline CDR1 and CDR2: DFQATT and SNEGSKA (reference sequence). V lost 5 bases and J lost 2, with 9 bases in between. The CDR3 DNA sequence: TGCAGTGCTGATGGACAGCAAGAGACCCAGTACTTC. Translation: CSADGQQETQYF.

This clonotype was recorded many times. The rearrangement links TRBV5-1 to TRBJ2-3, with D tentatively TRBD1 (5 bases). Trimming cost V 4 bases and J 0 bases, with 15 bases left between them. The CDR3 length is 16 residues. CDR1 is SGHRS, CDR2 YFSETQ, per germline. The CDR3 coding sequence is TGCGCCAGCAGCCAAGGAATTGACAGTAGCACAGATACGCAGTATTTT. This translates into CASSQGIDSSTDTQYF.

A note on this clonotype: This may stem from a read error, because a much larger clone lies one nucleotide away. V usage is TRBV4-1 and J usage is TRBJ2-5; TRBD2 agrees at 11 bases. The CDR3 spans 16 residues. Germline CDR1 is MGHRA and CDR2 is YSYEKL. The J segment lost 4 bases and the V segment lost 1 base, leaving 5 bases of the junction unmatched. CDR3 bases: TGCGCCAGCAGCCAAGGGCAGCTAGCGGGAGGAGAGACCCAGTACTTC. Protein product: CASSQGQLAGGETQYF.

This clonotype was seen only a few times. A much larger clonotype is one base distant, so this may be a read error. V gene TRBV29-1 combines with J gene TRBJ2-1, with unresolved D. V dropped 4 bases and J dropped 5 bases, with 12 bases sitting between them. Germline-derived CDR1 and CDR2 are SQVTM and ANQGSEA. The CDR3 length is 13 residues. Written as DNA, the CDR3 is TGCAGCGTTGGGGCAGCCGGCGACAATGAGCAGTTCTTC. The encoded protein is CSVGAAGDNEQFF.